These 22 T cell receptor beta chains came from one sample sequenced in a study of blood T cell repertoires in COVID-19. TCRdb's copy holds only in-frame clones and misses some; the assay was immunoSEQ multiplex PCR. The sample contains roughly 290,000 clones, roughly 85% of which appear only once. Sample: PBMCs or T cells enriched from blood (not recorded which). These TCRs come from a young man who had recovered from COVID-19.

This clone was recorded once. The gene calls are TRBV5-1 and TRBJ1-4; TRBD1 matches at 10 bases. Germline CDR1 reads SGHRS; CDR2 reads YFSETQ. The CDR3 length is 16 residues. Germline trimming cut 4 bases from V and 8 bases from J; bases unmatched to any gene: 11. The CDR3 DNA follows: TGCGCCAGCAGCACCGGGACAGGGGACGGTGGCGAAAAACTGTTTTTT. The encoded protein is CASSTGTGDGGEKLFF. Full variable domain (rest looked up from reference TRBV5-1 and TRBJ1-4): KAGVTQTPRYLIKTRGQQVTLSCSPISGHRSVSWYQQTPGQGLQFLFEYFSETQRNKGNFPGRFSGRQFSNSRSEMNVSTLELGDSALYLCASSTGTGDGGEKLFFGSGTQLSVL.

V is TRBV30 and J is TRBJ1-2; no firm D call. V was pared by 8 bases and J by 0 bases, with 13 bases between. The CDR3 has 13 residues. In germline, CDR1 is GTSNPN, CDR2 SVGIG (reference sequence). CDR3 nucleotides: TGTGCCCAACAACATCCTTCTAACTATGGCTACACCTTC. This sequence encodes CAQQHPSNYGYTF.

The J gene is TRBJ1-3, the V gene TRBV7-9; D is possibly TRBD1 (5 bases). V was cut by 7 bases and J by 3 bases, with 7 bases left in between. The CDR3 has 12 residues. CDR1 is SEHNR and CDR2 is FQNEAQ in the germline V gene (reference sequence). The CDR3 region is CASKGLGNTIYF. The CDR3 bases are TGTGCCAGCAAGGGGCTTGGAAACACCATATATTTT. The variable domain in full, completed from reference TRBV7-9 and TRBJ1-3, reads DTGVSQNPRHKITKRGQNVTFRCDPISEHNRLYWYRQTLGQGPEFLTYFQNEAQLEKSRLLSDRFSAERPKGSFSTLEIQRTEQGDSAMYLCASKGLGNTIYFGEGSWLTVV.

The rearrangement uses TRBV5-5 and TRBJ1-2; D perhaps matches TRBD1 (6 bases). CDR3 size: 18 residues. Trimming took 5 bases from V and 0 from J, leaving 23 bases between them. Germline V gives CDR1 SGHKS, CDR2 YYEKEE (reference sequence). The CDR3 bases are TGTGCCAGCAGAGCTCTCCCCGGGGGGCTAACCTCTAACTATGGCTACACCTTC. Translation gives CASRALPGGLTSNYGYTF.

This chain links TRBV4-1 with TRBJ1-3; D is perhaps TRBD1 (6 bases). The CDR3 spans 15 residues. CDR1 MGHRA and CDR2 YSYEKL come from the germline V gene. The V and J ends lost 6 bases and 3 bases respectively, with 15 bases between them. The CDR3 DNA follows: TGCGCCAGCAGTCTCCTTCAGGGGTTTGGAAACACCATATATTTT. It is translated as CASSLLQGFGNTIYF.

The chain couples TRBV9 to TRBJ1-1; no clear D gene. CDR3 length: 13 residues. Looked up from germline, CDR1 is SGDLS and CDR2 is YYNGEE. V shed 3 bases and J shed 3 bases, with 9 bases lying between them. The CDR3 DNA reads TGTGCCAGCAGCGGCAGTCCCTACACTGAAGCTTTCTTT. Translating gives CASSGSPYTEAFF.

V usage is TRBV5-4 and J usage is TRBJ1-1, with a possible D match to TRBD1 (5 bases). Deletions cut 1 base from V and 4 bases from J, with 14 bases between. Germline values: CDR1 SGHNT, CDR2 YYREEE (reference sequence). The CDR3 is 15 residues long. The CDR3 spells CASSLLLRGGTEAFF. In DNA, the CDR3 is TGTGCCAGCAGCTTGTTATTACGCGGGGGCACTGAAGCTTTCTTT. The whole variable domain, filled in from reference TRBV5-4 and TRBJ1-1, reads ETGVTQSPTHLIKTRGQQVTLRCSSQSGHNTVSWYQQALGQGPQFIFQYYREEENGRGNFPPRFSGLQFPNYSSELNVNALELDDSALYLCASSLLLRGGTEAFFGQGTRLTVV.

The chain recombines TRBV30 with TRBJ1-4; the D gene is possibly TRBD1 (5 bases). Per germline, CDR1 GTSNPN and CDR2 SVGIG (reference sequence). Trimming cost V 2 bases and J 7 bases, with 17 bases left between them. There are 15 residues in the CDR3. CDR3 in amino acids: CAWSRGGTFGEKLFF. DNA of the CDR3: TGTGCCTGGAGTCGCGGAGGGACCTTCGGTGAAAAACTGTTTTTT.

V usage is TRBV2 and J usage is TRBJ2-2, with D maybe TRBD2 (6 bases). Trimming shortened V by 6 bases and J by 4 bases, and 6 bases separated the two germline ends. CDR1 and CDR2 (germline): SNHLY, FYNNEI. This CDR3 comprises 12 residues. CDR3 nucleotides: TGTGCCAGCAGGGGGGGCACCGGGGAGCTGTTTTTT. It yields the protein CASRGGTGELFF.

The rearrangement links TRBV27 to TRBJ2-3; a possible D gene is TRBD2 (6 bases). V lost 9 bases, J lost 4 bases, and 20 bases lay in between. Germline lookup yields CDR1 MNHEY and CDR2 SMNVEV (reference sequence). The CDR3 covers 15 residues. The CDR3 sequence: CASRRPGGVSDTQYF. DNA for the CDR3: TGTGCCAGTCGTAGGCCCGGGGGAGTTTCAGATACGCAGTATTTT.

As concerns this clone: The same CDR3 arises from other DNA sequences in this sample as well. In DNA, the CDR3 is TGTGCCAGCACCCTGAGCCCGCAAGGGGTACACGAGCAGTACTTC. This codes for CASTLSPQGVHEQYF. The rearrangement joins TRBV7-8 to TRBJ2-7; D is perhaps TRBD1 (5 bases). This CDR3 is 15 amino acids long. Trimming cost V 7 bases and J 5 bases, with 21 bases left between them. The germline CDR1 and CDR2 sequences are SGHVS and FQNEAQ.

The rearrangement links TRBV6-6 to TRBJ1-2, with D maybe TRBD1 (5 bases). This CDR3 comprises 14 residues. Per germline, CDR1 MNHNY and CDR2 SVGAGI (reference sequence). V was clipped by 7 bases and J by 1 base, with 13 bases between them. CDR3 in DNA: TGTGCCAGCACCCAAGACAGTTATAACTATGGCTACACCTTC. Translation gives CASTQDSYNYGYTF.

This rearrangement joins TRBV9 to TRBJ1-4, with D possibly matching TRBD1 (6 bases). This CDR3 region has 16 residues. Trimming cost V 4 bases and J 0 bases, with 13 bases left between them. The V gene's germline CDR1 is SGDLS and CDR2 YYNGEE. The CDR3 DNA is TGTGCCAGCAGCCCATCAGGGGCCGCAACTAATGAAAAACTGTTTTTT. Residues: CASSPSGAATNEKLFF.

This CDR3 is CASSYSTWSRGSNYGYTF. DNA for the CDR3: TGTGCCAGCAGTTACTCGACGTGGTCGAGAGGATCTAACTATGGCTACACCTTC. The chain is built from TRBV6-2 or TRBV6-3 and TRBJ1-2; D gene uncertain. Trimming left V 0 bases short and J 0 bases short, with 17 bases between. The CDR3 sequence is 18 residues long. CDR1 and CDR2 from the germline V gene are MNHEY and SVGEGT.

The V gene is TRBV6-2 or TRBV6-3, the J gene TRBJ1-2, with a weak D call TRBD1 (6 bases). The CDR3 is made up of 13 amino acids. V lost 1 base to trimming and J lost 8 bases, with 11 bases between them. In germline, CDR1 is MNHEY, CDR2 SVGEGT. In DNA form, the CDR3 reads TGTGCCAGCAGTTACTTACTCAGGGGCGGCTACACCTTC. Translation gives CASSYLLRGGYTF.

V is TRBV6-2 or TRBV6-3 and J is TRBJ2-4, with 9 nucleotides matching TRBD1. The V and J ends lost 6 bases and 7 bases, in that order; junction bases with no gene match: 1. This CDR3 spans 12 amino acids. CDR1 is MNHEY and CDR2 is SVGEGT in the germline V gene. In DNA form, the CDR3 reads TGTGCCAGCAGCGGGACAGGGAACATTCAGTACTTC. It yields the protein CASSGTGNIQYF.

The V gene is TRBV30, the J gene TRBJ1-2; tentative D call: TRBD1 (5 bases). Per germline, CDR1 GTSNPN and CDR2 SVGIG (reference sequence). The CDR3 extends over 14 amino acids. Trimming took off 2 bases at V and 8 bases at J, with 18 bases between the two ends. The CDR3 region has the DNA TGTGCCTGGAGTTCCTCCACTCAGGGTAGGGGCTACACCTTC. It translates to CAWSSSTQGRGYTF.

This clone was recorded once. V usage is TRBV20-1 and J usage is TRBJ2-7; 12 bases align to TRBD2. Germline V lookup: CDR1 DFQATT, CDR2 SNEGSKA (reference sequence). The CDR3 loop spans 14 amino acids. J gave up 5 bases and V 3 bases, and 5 bases lay outside the gene matches. This CDR3 is CSASRLAGADEQYF. CDR3 DNA sequence: TGCAGTGCTAGTCGACTAGCGGGAGCCGACGAGCAGTACTTC.

Comments on this clone: The same CDR3 arises from other DNA sequences in this sample as well. The rearrangement links TRBV7-9 to TRBJ1-1, with D uncertain. The germline V gene has CDR1 SEHNR and CDR2 FQNEAQ (reference sequence). This CDR3 region has 13 residues. V was trimmed by 3 bases and J by 2 bases, leaving 7 bases between them. CDR3 residues: CASSFTQNTEAFF. DNA for the CDR3: TGTGCCAGCAGCTTCACACAAAACACTGAAGCTTTCTTT.

This clone occurred many times. The chain links TRBV3-1 (or the pseudogene TRBV3-2) to TRBJ1-1; 7 positions match TRBD1. Germline V gene data show CDR1 as LGHDT and CDR2 as YNNKEL (reference sequence). The CDR3 runs to 19 residues. Germline trimming cut 4 bases from V and 4 bases from J; bases unmatched to any gene: 21. The DNA for the CDR3 is TGTGCCAGCAGCCCAGAGGTGACAGGGTTTTCAGGCCCTAGCACTGAAGCTTTCTTT. It yields the protein CASSPEVTGFSGPSTEAFF.

The chain is built from TRBV21-1 and TRBJ1-3; the table's D call of TRBD1 was not tested on the DNA. TRBV21-1 is noted as a pseudogene. CDR3 length: 14 amino acids. The CDR3, as DNA: TGTGCCAGCAGCCTTCGGGACAGGGGGAACACCATATATTTT. This gives the protein CASSLRDRGNTIYF.

This rearrangement joins TRBV5-4 to TRBJ2-5, with D maybe TRBD1 (8 bases). V lost 3 bases to trimming and J lost 4 bases, with 10 bases between them. The CDR3 length is 13 residues. The germline gives CDR1 SGHNT, CDR2 YYREEE (reference sequence). As DNA, the CDR3 is TGTGCCAGCAGCTACAGGGGGGGAGAGACCCAGTACTTC. Translated: CASSYRGGETQYF.